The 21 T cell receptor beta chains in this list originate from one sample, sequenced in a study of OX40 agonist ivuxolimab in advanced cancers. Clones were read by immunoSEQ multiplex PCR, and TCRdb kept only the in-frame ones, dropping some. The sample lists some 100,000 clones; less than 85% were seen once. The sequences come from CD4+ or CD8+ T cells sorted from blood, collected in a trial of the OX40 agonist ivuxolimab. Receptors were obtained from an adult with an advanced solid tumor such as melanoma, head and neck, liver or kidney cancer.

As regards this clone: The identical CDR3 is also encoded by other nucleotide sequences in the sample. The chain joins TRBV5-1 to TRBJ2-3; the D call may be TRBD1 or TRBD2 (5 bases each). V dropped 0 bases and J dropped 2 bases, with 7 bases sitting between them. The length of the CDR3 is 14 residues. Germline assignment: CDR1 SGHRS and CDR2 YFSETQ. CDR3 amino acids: CASSLDGATDTQYF. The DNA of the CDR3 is TGCGCCAGCAGCTTGGACGGGGCCACAGATACGCAGTATTTT.

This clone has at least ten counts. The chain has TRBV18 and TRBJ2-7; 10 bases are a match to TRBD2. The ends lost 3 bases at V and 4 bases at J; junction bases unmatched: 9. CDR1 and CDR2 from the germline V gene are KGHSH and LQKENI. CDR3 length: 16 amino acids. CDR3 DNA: TGTGCCAGCTCACCTCAGACTAGCGGGCTGCAATACGAGCAGTACTTC. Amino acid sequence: CASSPQTSGLQYEQYF. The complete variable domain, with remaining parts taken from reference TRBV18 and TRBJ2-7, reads NAGVMQNPRHLVRRRGQEARLRCSPMKGHSHVYWYRQLPEEGLKFMVYLQKENIIDESGMPKERFSAEFPKEGPSILRIQQVVRGDSAAYFCASSPQTSGLQYEQYFGPGTRLTVT.

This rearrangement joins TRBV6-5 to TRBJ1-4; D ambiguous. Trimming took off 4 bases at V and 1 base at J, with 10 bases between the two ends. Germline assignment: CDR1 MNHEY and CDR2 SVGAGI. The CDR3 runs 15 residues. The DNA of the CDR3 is TGTGCCAGCAGTTTTGATCCGGGAACTAATGAAAAACTGTTTTTT. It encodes CASSFDPGTNEKLFF.

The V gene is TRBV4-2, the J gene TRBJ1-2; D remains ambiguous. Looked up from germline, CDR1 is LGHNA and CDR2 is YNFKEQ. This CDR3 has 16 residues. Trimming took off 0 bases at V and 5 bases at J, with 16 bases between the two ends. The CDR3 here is CASSQDEEPFLYGYTF. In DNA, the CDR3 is TGTGCCAGCAGCCAAGATGAAGAACCATTCCTATATGGCTACACCTTC.

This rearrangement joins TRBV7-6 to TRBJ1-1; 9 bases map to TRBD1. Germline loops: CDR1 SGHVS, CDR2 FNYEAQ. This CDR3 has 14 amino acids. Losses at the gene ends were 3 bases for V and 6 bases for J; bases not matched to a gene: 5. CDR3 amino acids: CASSFGTGISEAFF. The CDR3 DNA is TGTGCCAGCAGCTTCGGGACAGGGATCTCTGAAGCTTTCTTT.

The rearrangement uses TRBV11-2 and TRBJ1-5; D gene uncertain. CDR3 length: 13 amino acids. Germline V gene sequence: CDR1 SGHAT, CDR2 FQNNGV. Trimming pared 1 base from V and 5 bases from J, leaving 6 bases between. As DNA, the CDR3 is TGTGCCAGCAGCTTAGGGGTCGATCAGCCCCAGCATTTT. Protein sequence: CASSLGVDQPQHF.

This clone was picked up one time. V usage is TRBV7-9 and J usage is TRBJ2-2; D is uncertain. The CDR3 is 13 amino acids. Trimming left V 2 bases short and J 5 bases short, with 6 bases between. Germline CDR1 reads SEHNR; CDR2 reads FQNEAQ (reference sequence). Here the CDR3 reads CASSLKQTGELFF. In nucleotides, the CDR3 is TGTGCCAGCAGCTTAAAGCAGACCGGGGAGCTGTTTTTT.

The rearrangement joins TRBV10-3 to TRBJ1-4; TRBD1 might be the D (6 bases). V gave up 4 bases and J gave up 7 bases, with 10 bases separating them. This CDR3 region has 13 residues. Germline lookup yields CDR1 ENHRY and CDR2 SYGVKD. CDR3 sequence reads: CAISVGAGEKLFF. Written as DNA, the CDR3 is TGTGCCATCAGTGTGGGGGCAGGTGAAAAACTGTTTTTT.

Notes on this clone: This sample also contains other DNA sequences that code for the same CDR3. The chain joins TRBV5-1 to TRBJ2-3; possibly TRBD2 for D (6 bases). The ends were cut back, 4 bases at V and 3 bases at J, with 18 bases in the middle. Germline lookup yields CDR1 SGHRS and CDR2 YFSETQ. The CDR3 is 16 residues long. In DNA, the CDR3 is TGCGCCAGCAGCCCGGGACTGGCGGGGACTACAGATACGCAGTATTTT. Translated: CASSPGLAGTTDTQYF.

The CDR3, as DNA: TGCGCCAGCAGCTTGTTGGGAAGTGGCTACACCTTC. As protein: CASSLLGSGYTF. The rearrangement joins TRBV5-1 to TRBJ1-2; no firm D call. CDR1 is SGHRS and CDR2 is YFSETQ in the germline V gene. The CDR3 consists of 12 residues. Trimming shortened V by 1 base and J by 7 bases, and 8 bases separated the two germline ends.

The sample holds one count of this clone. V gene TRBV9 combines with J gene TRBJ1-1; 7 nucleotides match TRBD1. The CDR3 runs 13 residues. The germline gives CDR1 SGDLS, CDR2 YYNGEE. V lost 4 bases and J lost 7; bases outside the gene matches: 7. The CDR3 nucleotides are TGTGCCAGCAGCATGGGGGCAGGGGGTGAAGCTTTCTTT. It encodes CASSMGAGGEAFF.

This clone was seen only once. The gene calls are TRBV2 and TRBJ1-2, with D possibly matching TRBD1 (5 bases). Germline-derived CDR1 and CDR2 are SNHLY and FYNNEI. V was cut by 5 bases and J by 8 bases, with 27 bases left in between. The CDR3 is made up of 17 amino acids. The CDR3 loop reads CASSPTGVNSNSGGYTF. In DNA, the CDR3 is TGTGCCAGCAGTCCCACGGGGGTCAACTCGAACAGTGGGGGCTACACCTTC.

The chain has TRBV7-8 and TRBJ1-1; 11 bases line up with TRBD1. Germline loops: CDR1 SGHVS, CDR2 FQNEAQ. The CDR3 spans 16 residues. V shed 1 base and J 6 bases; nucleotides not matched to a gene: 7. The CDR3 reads CASSLVGTGGIAEAFF. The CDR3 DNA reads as TGTGCCAGCAGCTTAGTTGGGACAGGGGGTATCGCTGAAGCTTTCTTT. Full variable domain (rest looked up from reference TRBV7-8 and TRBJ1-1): GAGVSQSPRYKVAKRGQDVALRCDPISGHVSLFWYQQALGQGPEFLTYFQNEAQLDKSGLPSDRFFAERPEGSVSTLKIQRTQQEDSAVYLCASSLVGTGGIAEAFFGQGTRLTVV.

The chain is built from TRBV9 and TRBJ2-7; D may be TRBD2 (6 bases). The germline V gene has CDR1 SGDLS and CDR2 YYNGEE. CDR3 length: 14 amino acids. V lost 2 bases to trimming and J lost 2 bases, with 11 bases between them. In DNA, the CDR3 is TGTGCCAGCAGCGTCCTCGCGGGAACCTACGAGCAGTACTTC. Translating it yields CASSVLAGTYEQYF.

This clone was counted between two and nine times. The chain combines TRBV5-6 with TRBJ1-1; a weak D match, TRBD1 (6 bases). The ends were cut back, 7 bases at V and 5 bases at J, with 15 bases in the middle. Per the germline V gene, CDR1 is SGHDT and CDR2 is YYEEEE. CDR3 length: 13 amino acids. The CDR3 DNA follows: TGTGCCAGCCACGAGGGGGTATGGACTGAAGCTTTCTTT. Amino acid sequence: CASHEGVWTEAFF.

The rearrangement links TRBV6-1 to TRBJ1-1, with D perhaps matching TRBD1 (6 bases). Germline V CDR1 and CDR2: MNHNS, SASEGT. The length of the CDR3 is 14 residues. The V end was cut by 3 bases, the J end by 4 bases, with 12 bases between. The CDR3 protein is CASSEFTGFTEAFF. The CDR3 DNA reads TGTGCCAGCAGTGAGTTTACAGGGTTCACTGAAGCTTTCTTT.

The CDR3, as DNA: TGTGCCAGCAGTTCTCGGCGGGACAGGGGAGACGAGCAGTACTTC. Its protein product is CASSSRRDRGDEQYF. V is TRBV25-1 and J is TRBJ2-7; TRBD1 matches at 10 bases. Germline V lookup: CDR1 MGHDK, CDR2 SYGVNS. V shed 5 bases, J shed 5 bases, and the junction held 9 bases outside the gene matches. This CDR3 has 15 residues.

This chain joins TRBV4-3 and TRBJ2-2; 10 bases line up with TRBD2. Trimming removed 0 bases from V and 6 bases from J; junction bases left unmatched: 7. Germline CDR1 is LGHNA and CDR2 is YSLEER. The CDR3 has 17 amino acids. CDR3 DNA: TGCGCCAGCAGCCAAGATGGCGCTAGCGGGGGTCCCGGGGAGCTGTTTTTT. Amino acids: CASSQDGASGGPGELFF.

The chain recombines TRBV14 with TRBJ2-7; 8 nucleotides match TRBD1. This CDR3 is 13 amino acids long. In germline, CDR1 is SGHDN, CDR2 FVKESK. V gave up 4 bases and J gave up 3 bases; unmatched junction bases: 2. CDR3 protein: CASSRDRFYEQYF. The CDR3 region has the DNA TGTGCCAGCAGCCGGGACAGGTTCTACGAGCAGTACTTC. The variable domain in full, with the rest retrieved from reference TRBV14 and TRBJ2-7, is EAGVTQFPSHSVIEKGQTVTLRCDPISGHDNLYWYRRVMGKEIKFLLHFVKESKQDESGMPNNRFLAERTGGTYSTLKVQPAELEDSGVYFCASSRDRFYEQYFGPGTRLTVT.

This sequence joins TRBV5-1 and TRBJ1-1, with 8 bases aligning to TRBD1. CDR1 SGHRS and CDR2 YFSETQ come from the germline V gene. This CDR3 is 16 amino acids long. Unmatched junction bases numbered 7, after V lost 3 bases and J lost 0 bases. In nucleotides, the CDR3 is TGCGCCAGCAGCTGGACAGGGATTTCCATGAACACTGAAGCTTTCTTT. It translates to CASSWTGISMNTEAFF.

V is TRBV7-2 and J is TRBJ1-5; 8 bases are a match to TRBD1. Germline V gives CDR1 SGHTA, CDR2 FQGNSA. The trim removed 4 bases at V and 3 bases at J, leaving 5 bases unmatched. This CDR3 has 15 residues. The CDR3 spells CASSSGTGVNQPQHF. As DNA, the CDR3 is TGTGCCAGCAGCTCCGGGACAGGAGTCAATCAGCCCCAGCATTTT.